The T cell receptor (beta chain) described here comes from a study of T cells in tuberculosis. Background on the study: Sequenced TCRs come from CD1B-GMM tetramer-binding T cells. IGRA-negative adolescents, IGRA-positive adolescents with latent tuberculosis and adults with active tuberculosis formed this South African cohort. Samples predate treatment or fall within its first 7 days.

Sequencing was performed with immunoSEQ multiplex PCR; in TCRdb, only in-frame clones are kept and a portion is missing. The sample contains about 37,000 clones, approximately 90% of which appear only once. CDR3 length: 15 amino acids. Germline lookup yields CDR1 MNHNS and CDR2 SASEGT. V lost 3 bases and J lost 1, with 12 bases in between. Time point defined: new active TB diagnosis, blood taken before or within 7 days of starting treatment. On average roughly 90,000 T cells per donor were immunosequenced. The V gene is TRBV6-1, the J gene TRBJ1-1, with D uncertain. The input for sequencing was PBMCs, taken at tuberculosis diagnosis. The receptor comes from an adult with tuberculosis. In DNA form, the CDR3 reads TGTGCCAGCAGTGAGGCCCCCGATCGGAACACTGAAGCTTTCTTT. Translated, it gives CASSEAPDRNTEAFF.